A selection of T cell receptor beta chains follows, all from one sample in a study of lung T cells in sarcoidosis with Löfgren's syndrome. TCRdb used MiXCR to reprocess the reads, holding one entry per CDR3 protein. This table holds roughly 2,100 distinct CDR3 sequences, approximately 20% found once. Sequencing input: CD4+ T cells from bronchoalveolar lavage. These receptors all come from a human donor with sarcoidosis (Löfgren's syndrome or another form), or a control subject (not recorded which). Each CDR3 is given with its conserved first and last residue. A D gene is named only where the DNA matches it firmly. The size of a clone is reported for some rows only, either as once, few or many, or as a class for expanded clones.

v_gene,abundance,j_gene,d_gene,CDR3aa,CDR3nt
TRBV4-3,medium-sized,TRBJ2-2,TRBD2,CASSQDTSGTGELFF,TGCGCCAGCAGCCAAGATACTAGCGGGACCGGGGAGCTGTTTTTT
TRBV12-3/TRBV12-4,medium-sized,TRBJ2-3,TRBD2,CASSPRAGSGTDTQYF,TGTGCCAGCAGTCCCCGAGCGGGATCGGGCACAGATACGCAGTATTTT
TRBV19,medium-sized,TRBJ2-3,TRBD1,CASSIRDRGPSSTDTQYF,TGTGCCAGTAGTATAAGGGACAGGGGACCCTCCTCCACAGATACGCAGTATTTT
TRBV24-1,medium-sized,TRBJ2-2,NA,CATGREVTGELFF,TGTGCCACCGGGCGGGAAGTCACCGGGGAGCTGTTTTTT
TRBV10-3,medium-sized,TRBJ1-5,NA,CAISDSNQPQHF,TGTGCCATCAGCGACAGCAATCAGCCCCAGCATTTT
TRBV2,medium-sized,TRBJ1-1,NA,CASSEERGSEAFF,TGTGCCAGCAGTGAGGAGCGGGGATCCGAAGCTTTCTTT
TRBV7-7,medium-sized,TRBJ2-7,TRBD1,CASSPGTGEYEQYF,TGTGCCAGCAGCCCAGGGACAGGGGAGTACGAGCAGTACTTC
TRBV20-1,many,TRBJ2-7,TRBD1,CSARSRGPALRYEQYF,TGCAGTGCTAGAAGCAGGGGGCCTGCCCTTAGGTACGAGCAGTACTTC
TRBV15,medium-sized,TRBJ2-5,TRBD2,CATSAPGLAGGETQYF,TGTGCCACCAGCGCGCCGGGACTAGCGGGAGGTGAGACCCAGTACTTC
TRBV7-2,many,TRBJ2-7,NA,CASSLARSNEQYF,TGTGCCAGCAGCTTAGCGCGGTCCAACGAGCAGTACTTC
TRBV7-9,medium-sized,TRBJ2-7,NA,CASSLGSRSSYEQYF,TGTGCCAGCAGCTTAGGTAGCCGCAGCTCCTACGAGCAGTACTTC
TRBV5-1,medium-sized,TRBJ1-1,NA,CASSSGRTFNTEAFF,TGCGCCAGCAGCTCCGGGCGGACATTTAACACTGAAGCTTTCTTT
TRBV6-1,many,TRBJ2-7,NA,CASNDLHYKQYF,TGTGCCAGCAATGATTTGCACTACAAGCAGTACTTC
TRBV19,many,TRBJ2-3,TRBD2,CASSLVAGVTDTQYF,TGTGCCAGTAGTCTCGTAGCGGGAGTCACAGATACGCAGTATTTT
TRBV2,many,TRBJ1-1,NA,CASSENSRLGAFF,TGTGCCAGCAGTGAAAACTCTCGCCTAGGAGCTTTCTTT
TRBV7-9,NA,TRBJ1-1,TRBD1,CASGSHRGAEAFF,TGTGCCAGCGGCTCACACAGGGGCGCTGAAGCTTTCTTT
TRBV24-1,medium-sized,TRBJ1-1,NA,CATAGRQNTEAFF,TGTGCCACCGCGGGACGGCAGAACACTGAAGCTTTCTTT
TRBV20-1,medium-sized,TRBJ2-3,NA,CSASTLASSTDTQYF,TGCAGTGCCTCCACGCTAGCGTCTAGCACAGATACGCAGTATTTT
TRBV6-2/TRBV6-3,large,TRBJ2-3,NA,CASSYKGSTDTQYF,TGTGCCAGCAGTTACAAGGGTAGCACAGATACGCAGTATTTT
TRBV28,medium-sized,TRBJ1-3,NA,CASRQRLNTIYF,TGTGCCAGCCGTCAGAGACTAAACACCATATATTTT
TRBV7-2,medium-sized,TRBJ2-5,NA,CASSPRVWAETQYF,TGTGCCAGCAGCCCACGGGTTTGGGCAGAGACCCAGTACTTC
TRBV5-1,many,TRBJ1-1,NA,CASSARGGNTEAFF,TGCGCCAGCAGCGCACGGGGCGGCAACACTGAAGCTTTCTTT
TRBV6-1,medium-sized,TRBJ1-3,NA,CASSLRTATSGNTIYF,TGTGCCAGCAGTCTCCGCACCGCTACCTCTGGAAACACCATATATTTT
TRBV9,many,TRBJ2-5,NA,CASSVDRTQETQYF,TGTGCCAGCAGCGTAGACAGAACACAAGAGACCCAGTACTTC
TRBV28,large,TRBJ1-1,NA,CASSLKVYTEAFF,TGTGCCAGCAGTTTAAAGGTATACACTGAAGCTTTCTTT
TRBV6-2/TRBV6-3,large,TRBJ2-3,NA,CASRWGDTQYF,TGTGCCAGCCGGTGGGGAGATACGCAGTATTTT
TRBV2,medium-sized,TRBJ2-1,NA,CASSDGHNEQFF,TGTGCCAGCAGTGACGGCCACAATGAGCAGTTCTTC